The rows below give T cell receptor beta chains drawn from one sample of a study of blood T cell repertoires in COVID-19. The table came from immunoSEQ multiplex PCR; TCRdb's copy has only in-frame clones and leaves some out. Here the sample spans 250,000 to 350,000 clones, roughly 86% being singletons. The material sequenced was PBMCs or T cells enriched from blood (not recorded which). These receptors originate from a woman aged 50 to 60 who had been exposed to COVID-19. The CDR3 runs from the conserved cysteine through the conserved F or W. The order of the fields is J gene, D gene, V gene, CDR3 protein, CDR3 DNA. A D gene is named only where the DNA matches it firmly.

>TRBJ1-1|TRBD1|TRBV12-3/TRBV12-4
CASRGTGNTEAFF
TGTGCCAGCAGAGGGACAGGGAACACTGAAGCTTTCTTT
>TRBJ1-1|-|TRBV5-4
CASSLVGGWGTEAFF
TGTGCCAGCAGCTTGGTTGGAGGGTGGGGCACTGAAGCTTTCTTT
>TRBJ1-1|TRBD1|TRBV11-2
CASSPRQGRRTEAFF
TGTGCCAGCAGCCCCCGACAGGGAAGAAGAACTGAAGCTTTCTTT
>TRBJ2-3|TRBD2|TRBV9
CASSPPGGGRPDTQYF
TGTGCCAGCAGCCCCCCGGGGGGGGGCCGCCCAGATACGCAGTATTTT
>TRBJ1-2|-|TRBV28
CASSLHQTGAAF
TGTGCCAGCAGTCTACACCAGACGGGAGCCGCCTTC
>TRBJ2-1|-|TRBV19
CASSAQGFAYNEQFF
TGTGCCAGTAGTGCTCAGGGGTTCGCCTACAATGAGCAGTTCTTC
>TRBJ1-1|TRBD1|TRBV2
CASSGDSGSLAFF
TGTGCCAGCAGTGGGGACAGTGGGTCTCTAGCTTTCTTT
>TRBJ2-7|TRBD2|TRBV3-1/TRBV3-2
CASSQRTSGVEQYF
TGTGCCAGCAGCCAAAGGACTAGCGGGGTCGAGCAGTACTTC
>TRBJ2-2|TRBD2|TRBV29-1
CSVLLAGVVTGELFF
TGCAGCGTACTACTAGCGGGGGTGGTCACCGGGGAGCTGTTTTTT
>TRBJ1-6|TRBD1|TRBV6-5
CASTTGDYSPLHF
TGTGCCAGCACGACAGGGGATTATTCACCCCTCCACTTT
>TRBJ2-1|TRBD2|TRBV5-1
CASSIKRGPYNEQFF
TGCGCCAGCAGCATTAAGCGGGGGCCCTACAATGAGCAGTTCTTC
>TRBJ1-1|TRBD1|TRBV11-3
CASSPGQGSNTEAFF
TGTGCCAGCAGCCCAGGACAGGGATCGAACACTGAAGCTTTCTTT
>TRBJ1-3|-|TRBV18
CASSPTGQTSGNTIYF
TGTGCCAGCTCACCAACTGGACAGACCTCTGGAAACACCATATATTTT